This T cell receptor beta chain was profiled in a study of CD8+ T cells in alopecia areata. Study observations and caveats: Clarity of TCR sharing across patients fell short of that in mice, possibly HLA-related. Sequencing of scalp samples also includes resident alphabeta T cells from normal skin. Affected scalp, especially in alopecia totalis/universalis, had a higher clonality than normal scalp did.

Sorted out of PBMCs were CD4+ T cells and CD8+ T cells. As to this clone: What it binds is unknown.

The V end lost 3 bases, the J end lost 4 bases, and 6 bases lay between the germline ends. The length of the CDR3 is 12 residues. CDR1 and CDR2 (germline): KGHSH, LQKENI. Once RNA had been extracted, it was reverse transcribed into cDNA to act as the sequencing template. Some clones are missing from TCRdb's copy, which holds only in-frame ones; the method was immunoSEQ multiplex PCR. This table holds fewer than 150,000 clones, less than 70% found once. The TCR was taken from a human donor in good health. V usage is TRBV18 and J usage is TRBJ1-1; the D is unclear. The specimen was CD4+ T cells sorted from blood. CDR3 loop: CASSPRSTEAFF. Written as DNA, the CDR3 is TGTGCCAGCTCACCCCGCAGCACTGAAGCTTTCTTT.